This T cell receptor beta chain was obtained from a study of blood T cell repertoires in COVID-19. Whole-study context: Specimens from acute and convalescent COVID-19 originated in the United States, Italy and Spain. Sample material is recorded as cDNA or gDNA derived from T cells, B-cell-depleted T cells, or PBMCs.

Germline assignment: CDR1 KGHDR and CDR2 SFDVKD. There are 18 residues in the CDR3. The J segment lost 4 bases and the V segment lost 3 bases, leaving 10 bases of the junction unmatched. Study processing details: Amplification with reference gene primers provided the estimates of nucleated cell counts. Assay used: immunoSEQ multiplex PCR; TCRdb lists only in-frame clones, some missing. From that table come the V and J calls and clone size; the DNA was used to work out D and trimming. The sample gives about 60,000 clones, almost 85% of which show up once; around 3.5% is in the top ten. Sequencing was done on a sample of peripheral blood. V usage is TRBV24-1 and J usage is TRBJ2-1; the match to TRBD2 covers 11 bases. This receptor was taken from a man in his 60s with acute or convalescent COVID-19. CDR3 sequence (DNA): TGTGCCACCAGTGATATAGCATCGACTAGCGGGGTATACAATGAGCAGTTCTTC. It yields the protein CATSDIASTSGVYNEQFF.